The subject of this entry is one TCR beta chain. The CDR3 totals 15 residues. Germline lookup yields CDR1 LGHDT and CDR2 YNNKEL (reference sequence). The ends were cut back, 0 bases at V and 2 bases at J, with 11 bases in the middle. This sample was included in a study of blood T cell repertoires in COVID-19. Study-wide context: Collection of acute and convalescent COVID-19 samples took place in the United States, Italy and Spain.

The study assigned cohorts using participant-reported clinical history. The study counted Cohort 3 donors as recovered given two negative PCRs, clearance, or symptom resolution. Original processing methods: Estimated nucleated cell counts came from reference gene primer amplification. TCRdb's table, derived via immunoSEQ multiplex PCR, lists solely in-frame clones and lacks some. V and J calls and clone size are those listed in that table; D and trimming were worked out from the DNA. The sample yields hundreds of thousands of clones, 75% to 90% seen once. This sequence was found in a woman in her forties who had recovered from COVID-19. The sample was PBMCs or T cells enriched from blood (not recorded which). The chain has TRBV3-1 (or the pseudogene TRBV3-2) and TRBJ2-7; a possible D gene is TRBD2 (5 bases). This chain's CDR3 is CASSQDLAVPYEQYF. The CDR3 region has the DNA TGTGCCAGCAGCCAAGATCTAGCAGTCCCCTACGAGCAGTACTTC.